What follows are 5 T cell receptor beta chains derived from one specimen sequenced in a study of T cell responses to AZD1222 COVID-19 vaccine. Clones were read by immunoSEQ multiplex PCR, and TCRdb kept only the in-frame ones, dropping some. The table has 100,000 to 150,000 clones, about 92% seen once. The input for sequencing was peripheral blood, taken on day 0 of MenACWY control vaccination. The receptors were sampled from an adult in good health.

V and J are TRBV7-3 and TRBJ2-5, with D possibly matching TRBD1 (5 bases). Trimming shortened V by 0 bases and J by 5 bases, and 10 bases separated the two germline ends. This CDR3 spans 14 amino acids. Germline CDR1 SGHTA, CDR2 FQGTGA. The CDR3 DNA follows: TGTGCCAGCAGCTTAACCGACAGCCAGGAGACCCAGTACTTC. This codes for CASSLTDSQETQYF.

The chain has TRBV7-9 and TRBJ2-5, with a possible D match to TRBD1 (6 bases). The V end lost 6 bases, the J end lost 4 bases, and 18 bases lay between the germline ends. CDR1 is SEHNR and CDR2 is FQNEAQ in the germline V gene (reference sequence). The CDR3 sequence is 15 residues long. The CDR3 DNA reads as TGTGCCAGCAGGCATGTCACAGGGTTGGGAGAGACCCAGTACTTC. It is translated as CASRHVTGLGETQYF.

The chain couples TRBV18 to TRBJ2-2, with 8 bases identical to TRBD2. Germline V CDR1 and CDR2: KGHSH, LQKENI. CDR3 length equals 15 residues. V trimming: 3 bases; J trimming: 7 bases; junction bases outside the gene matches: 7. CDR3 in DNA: TGTGCCAGCTCACCTTCAGCGGGAGTAGGCGGGGAGCTGTTTTTT. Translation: CASSPSAGVGGELFF.

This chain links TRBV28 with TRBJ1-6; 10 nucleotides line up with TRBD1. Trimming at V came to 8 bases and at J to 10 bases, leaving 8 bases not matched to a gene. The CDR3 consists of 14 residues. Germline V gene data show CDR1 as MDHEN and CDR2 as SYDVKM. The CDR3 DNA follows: TGTGCCAGCGGACCCGGGACAGGGGTGTCACCCCTCCACTTT. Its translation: CASGPGTGVSPLHF.

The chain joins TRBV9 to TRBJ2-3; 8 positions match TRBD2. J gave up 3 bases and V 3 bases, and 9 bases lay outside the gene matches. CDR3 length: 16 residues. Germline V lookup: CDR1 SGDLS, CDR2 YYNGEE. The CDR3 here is CASSASTSGRTDTQYF. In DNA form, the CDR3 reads TGTGCCAGCAGCGCAAGCACTAGCGGCCGGACAGATACGCAGTATTTT. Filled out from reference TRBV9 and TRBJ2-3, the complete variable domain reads DSGVTQTPKHLITATGQRVTLRCSPRSGDLSVYWYQQSLDQGLQFLIQYYNGEERAKGNILERFSAQQFPDLHSELNLSSLELGDSALYFCASSASTSGRTDTQYFGPGTRLTVL.